The rows below give T cell receptor beta chains drawn from one sample of a study of shared clonotypes between healthy human individuals. The data were produced by immunoSEQ multiplex PCR, yet TCRdb's version contains in-frame clones alone and is incomplete. Among roughly 2 million clones listed, about 95% were seen once. Sequencing used naive CD8+ T cells sorted from blood. All receptors derive from a man between 18 and 29 years old in good health. CDR3s include the opening cysteine and the closing phenylalanine or tryptophan. The order of the fields is V gene, clone size, D gene, J gene, CDR3 DNA, CDR3 protein. D genes are given only for firm matches. Size values are once, few and many counts, or a class for expanded clones, and some rows have none.

v_gene: TRBV2
abundance: -
d_gene: -
j_gene: TRBJ2-2
CDR3nt: TGTGCCAGCAGCCCTTTCAGGGGATCCGGGGAGCTGTTTTTT
CDR3aa: CASSPFRGSGELFF

v_gene: TRBV7-6
abundance: -
d_gene: -
j_gene: TRBJ1-1
CDR3nt: TGTGCCAGCAGCTCAGACGACAAGAACACTGAAGCTTTCTTT
CDR3aa: CASSSDDKNTEAFF

v_gene: TRBV9
abundance: -
d_gene: -
j_gene: TRBJ1-2
CDR3nt: TGTGCCAGCAGCGTAGAGATCAGGGAAGGAAGCTATGGCTACACCTTC
CDR3aa: CASSVEIREGSYGYTF

v_gene: TRBV9
abundance: -
d_gene: TRBD1
j_gene: TRBJ2-7
CDR3nt: TGTGCCAGCAGCCCCGGCGGACAGGGGGCTTACGAGCAGTACTTC
CDR3aa: CASSPGGQGAYEQYF

v_gene: TRBV19
abundance: -
d_gene: -
j_gene: TRBJ1-4
CDR3nt: TGTGCCAGTAGTCGACCAGCAACTAATGAAAAACTGTTTTTT
CDR3aa: CASSRPATNEKLFF

v_gene: TRBV25-1
abundance: -
d_gene: TRBD1
j_gene: TRBJ2-7
CDR3nt: TGTGCCAGCACCTCGGGACAGGGGATGGGAGAGCAGTACTTC
CDR3aa: CASTSGQGMGEQYF

v_gene: TRBV30
abundance: once
d_gene: -
j_gene: TRBJ1-2
CDR3nt: TGTGCCTGGAGTGTAGTTGTAGGGGATGGCTACACCTTC
CDR3aa: CAWSVVVGDGYTF

v_gene: TRBV7-2
abundance: -
d_gene: TRBD1
j_gene: TRBJ2-7
CDR3nt: TGTGCCAGCAGCCCCAGACAGGGGGCTCTGAACGAGCAGTACTTC
CDR3aa: CASSPRQGALNEQYF

v_gene: TRBV5-1
abundance: -
d_gene: TRBD1
j_gene: TRBJ1-5
CDR3nt: TGCGCCAGCAGCTTGGAGACAGGGGACGAGTGGCCCCAGCATTTT
CDR3aa: CASSLETGDEWPQHF

v_gene: TRBV7-9
abundance: -
d_gene: -
j_gene: TRBJ1-1
CDR3nt: TGTGCCAGCAGCTTCCCCGCCCAGGGTTTGAACACTGAAGCTTTCTTT
CDR3aa: CASSFPAQGLNTEAFF

v_gene: TRBV4-1
abundance: -
d_gene: TRBD1
j_gene: TRBJ2-7
CDR3nt: TGCGCCAGCAGCCAGGGACAGGGGGACGAGCAGTACTTC
CDR3aa: CASSQGQGDEQYF

v_gene: TRBV27
abundance: -
d_gene: TRBD1
j_gene: TRBJ1-2
CDR3nt: TGTGCCAGCAGTTTCATCAGCACGGACAGGGGCTATGGCTACACCTTC
CDR3aa: CASSFISTDRGYGYTF